The following is a TCR beta chain sequence with its context. Its target is unknown. The data were obtained in a study of radiation and T cells in renal cell carcinoma. The V and J ends lost 1 base and 6 bases, in that order; junction bases with no gene match: 5. The CDR3 is 15 amino acids. Germline V gene sequence: CDR1 MGHRA, CDR2 YSYEKL. Study-wide points: Without pretreatment biopsies, baseline tumor clonotype presence was undetermined.

Time point here: baseline pretreatment blood. Regarding treatment: 15 Gy SBRT to primary tumor, nephrectomy 4 weeks later. Profiling relied on immunoSEQ multiplex PCR, and the TCRdb table lists in-frame clones only, not all of them. The profile shows about 95,000 clones, 70% to 90% of them singletons. The sequence was collected from a man aged 50-60 years with renal cell carcinoma. The V and J genes are TRBV4-1 and TRBJ1-5, with 8 bases lining up with TRBD1. The sequencing here drew on blood, taken from a patient whose treatment included radiotherapy and nephrectomy. The CDR3 DNA reads TGCGCCAGCAGCCAAGTGGGGCAGGGGGCTCAGCCCCAGCATTTT. This encodes CASSQVGQGAQPQHF.